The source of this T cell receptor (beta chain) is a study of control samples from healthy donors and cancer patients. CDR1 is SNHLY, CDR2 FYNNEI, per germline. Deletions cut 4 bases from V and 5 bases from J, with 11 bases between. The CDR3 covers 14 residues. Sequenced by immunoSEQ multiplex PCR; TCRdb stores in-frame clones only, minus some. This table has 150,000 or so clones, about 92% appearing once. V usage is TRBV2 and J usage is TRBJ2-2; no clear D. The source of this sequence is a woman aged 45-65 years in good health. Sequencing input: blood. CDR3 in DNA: TGTGCCAGCAGTGTCGGTGGGGTTACCGGGGAGCTGTTTTTT. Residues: CASSVGGVTGELFF. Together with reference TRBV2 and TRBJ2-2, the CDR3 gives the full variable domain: EPEVTQTPSHQVTQMGQEVILRCVPISNHLYFYWYRQILGQKVEFLVSFYNNEISEKSEIFDDQFSVERPDGSNFTLKIRSTKLEDSAMYFCASSVGGVTGELFFGEGSRLTVL.